These 28 T cell receptor beta chains originate from one sample sequenced in a study of a mutant IDH1 vaccine in newly diagnosed glioma. Time point described: week 11, during vaccination. Doses comprised 300 ug of mutant IDH1 20-mer peptide each, plus topical imiquimod. Generated by immunoSEQ multiplex PCR, the TCRdb table keeps only in-frame clones and is missing some. The sample shows roughly 60,000 clones, approximately 80% of them seen only once. For these receptors, no antigen is known. Sequenced material: PBMCs, taken from a glioma patient whose treatment included an IDH1 peptide vaccine. All receptors derive from a man between 25 and 39 years old with glioma.

The rearrangement joins TRBV7-2 to TRBJ1-4; the D gene is possibly TRBD1 (6 bases). V was pared by 1 base and J by 8 bases, with 17 bases between. The CDR3 is 16 residues long. The germline CDR1 and CDR2 sequences are SGHTA and FQGNSA. The CDR3 is CASSLGTQGMREKLFF. CDR3 DNA sequence: TGTGCCAGCAGCTTAGGGACCCAGGGGATGAGGGAAAAACTGTTTTTT.

This clone was observed a few times. CDR3 residues: CASSLGGGLNEQFF. Here the CDR3 DNA reads TGCGCCAGCAGCTTAGGCGGGGGGCTGAATGAGCAGTTCTTC. The chain joins TRBV5-1 to TRBJ2-1; 8 bases fit TRBD2. Germline V gene data show CDR1 as SGHRS and CDR2 as YFSETQ. V lost 2 bases and J lost 7; bases outside the gene matches: 5. The CDR3 contains 14 residues.

This sequence joins TRBV9 and TRBJ2-1; D is uncertain. The V gene's germline CDR1 is SGDLS and CDR2 YYNGEE. The ends were cut back, 0 bases at V and 7 bases at J, with 11 bases in the middle. There are 14 residues in the CDR3. The CDR3 is CASSVESGVNEQFF. The CDR3 DNA is TGTGCCAGCAGCGTAGAAAGTGGGGTGAATGAGCAGTTCTTC.

The chain joins TRBV25-1 to TRBJ2-1; TRBD2 matches at 13 bases. The CDR3 runs to 16 residues. The germline gives CDR1 MGHDK, CDR2 SYGVNS. The V and J ends lost 5 bases and 7 bases, in that order; junction bases with no gene match: 8. CDR3 region: CASSSLWGLAGNEQFF. For the CDR3, the DNA is TGTGCCAGCAGTAGCCTTTGGGGACTAGCGGGGAATGAGCAGTTCTTC.

This chain uses TRBV6-5 with TRBJ2-7; 13 bases fit TRBD2. CDR3 length: 15 residues. V lost 0 bases, J lost 4 bases, and 0 bases stayed unmatched. Germline CDR1 and CDR2: MNHEY and SVGAGI. CDR3 in DNA: TGTGCCAGCAGTTACTCGACTAGCGGGAGGTACGAGCAGTACTTC. This codes for CASSYSTSGRYEQYF.

V gene TRBV2 combines with J gene TRBJ2-1; D might be TRBD2 (5 bases). V lost 6 bases, J lost 7 bases, and 16 bases lay in between. Germline CDR1 SNHLY, CDR2 FYNNEI. CDR3 length: 14 amino acids. CDR3 bases: TGTGCCAGCAGCGCAATAGATCCGGGGAATGAGCAGTTCTTC. Its protein is CASSAIDPGNEQFF. The entire variable domain, with the rest obtained from reference TRBV2 and TRBJ2-1, is as follows: EPEVTQTPSHQVTQMGQEVILRCVPISNHLYFYWYRQILGQKVEFLVSFYNNEISEKSEIFDDQFSVERPDGSNFTLKIRSTKLEDSAMYFCASSAIDPGNEQFFGPGTRLTVL.

V usage is TRBV5-4 and J usage is TRBJ1-1; 8 bases align to TRBD1. This CDR3 has 17 residues. Trimming at V came to 3 bases and at J to 3 bases, leaving 13 bases not matched to a gene. In germline, CDR1 is SGHNT, CDR2 YYREEE (reference sequence). CDR3 bases: TGTGCCAGCAGCTCCCCAGGGCAGGGGGCGATGGACACTGAAGCTTTCTTT. The encoded protein is CASSSPGQGAMDTEAFF.

V usage is TRBV7-6 and J usage is TRBJ2-2; D possibly corresponds to TRBD2 (6 bases). Germline V lookup: CDR1 SGHVS, CDR2 FNYEAQ. V dropped 4 bases and J dropped 4 bases, with 13 bases sitting between them. This CDR3 comprises 15 residues. The CDR3 sequence: CASSSTSPSTGELFF. The CDR3 nucleotides are TGTGCCAGCAGCTCAACTAGCCCGAGCACCGGGGAGCTGTTTTTT.

The chain carries TRBV28 and TRBJ1-4, with D unresolved. Per the germline V gene, CDR1 is MDHEN and CDR2 is SYDVKM. Trimming pared 5 bases from V and 3 bases from J, leaving 19 bases between. CDR3 length: 17 amino acids. CDR3: CASSPLGSELSNEKLFF. CDR3 DNA: TGTGCCAGCAGTCCCTTAGGTTCGGAGTTGTCTAATGAAAAACTGTTTTTT.

A single count supports this clone. The chain carries TRBV9 and TRBJ2-2; D gene uncertain. The V and J ends lost 0 bases and 7 bases respectively, with 10 bases between them. From germline, CDR1 is SGDLS and CDR2 YYNGEE. The CDR3 covers 14 residues. DNA for the CDR3: TGTGCCAGCAGCGTAGCGGGCGTAGGCGGGGAGCTGTTTTTT. It translates to CASSVAGVGGELFF.

J is TRBJ1-1 and V is TRBV28; 10 bases agree with TRBD1. Trimming took 7 bases from V and 7 from J; bases not matched to a gene: 6. Germline CDR1 and CDR2: MDHEN and SYDVKM. The CDR3 is 13 amino acids. The CDR3 DNA reads as TGTGCCAGCACTCTGACAGGGGGCCGTGAAGCTTTCTTT. The encoded protein is CASTLTGGREAFF.

The rearrangement uses TRBV11-3 and TRBJ2-4; 9 bases map to TRBD1. The CDR3 runs 13 residues. The germline V gene has CDR1 SGHNT and CDR2 YENEEA. V was clipped by 3 bases and J by 6 bases; unmatched bases: 0. In DNA, the CDR3 is TGTGCCAGCAGCTTGGGACAGGGAAACATTCAGTACTTC. Protein: CASSLGQGNIQYF.

This clone was seen a few times. The genes are TRBV5-4 and TRBJ1-1, with a possible D match to TRBD1 (5 bases). The germline gives CDR1 SGHNT, CDR2 YYREEE (reference sequence). The CDR3 is made up of 13 amino acids. Trimming took off 4 bases at V and 1 base at J, with 8 bases between the two ends. The CDR3 region has the DNA TGTGCCAGCAGCGTTGACAGGAACACTGAAGCTTTCTTT. The encoded protein is CASSVDRNTEAFF. The variable domain in full, with the rest retrieved from reference TRBV5-4 and TRBJ1-1, is ETGVTQSPTHLIKTRGQQVTLRCSSQSGHNTVSWYQQALGQGPQFIFQYYREEENGRGNFPPRFSGLQFPNYSSELNVNALELDDSALYLCASSVDRNTEAFFGQGTRLTVV.

The chain recombines TRBV6-5 with TRBJ1-2; D not resolved. This CDR3 is built from 11 residues. V was clipped by 5 bases and J by 8 bases, with 9 bases between them. Germline-derived CDR1 and CDR2 are MNHEY and SVGAGI. Here the CDR3 DNA reads TGTGCCAGCAGTATCGGAGGAGGCTACACCTTC. Translation: CASSIGGGYTF.

J is TRBJ1-2 and V is TRBV2; D is perhaps TRBD1 (5 bases). Trimming pared 7 bases from V and 8 bases from J, leaving 5 bases between. CDR1 and CDR2 (germline): SNHLY, FYNNEI. This CDR3 comprises 9 residues. CDR3 sequence (DNA): TGTGCCAGCAACAGGGGCTACACCTTC. Translating gives CASNRGYTF. Complete variable domain (other parts from reference TRBV2 and TRBJ1-2): EPEVTQTPSHQVTQMGQEVILRCVPISNHLYFYWYRQILGQKVEFLVSFYNNEISEKSEIFDDQFSVERPDGSNFTLKIRSTKLEDSAMYFCASNRGYTFGSGTRLTVV.

The chain recombines TRBV19 with TRBJ2-1; 13 nucleotides agree with TRBD2. In germline, CDR1 is LNHDA, CDR2 SQIVND (reference sequence). CDR3 length equals 16 residues. V shed 3 bases and J 9 bases; nucleotides not matched to a gene: 8. Here the CDR3 DNA reads TGTGCCAGTAGTATTACTAGCGGGGGGGCCGGGATTGAGCAGTTCTTC. Translated: CASSITSGGAGIEQFF.

This chain joins TRBV7-8 and TRBJ2-2; 8 bases fit TRBD2. The junction had 27 bases not matched to a gene; V was cut back by 5 bases and J by 4 bases. The germline gives CDR1 SGHVS, CDR2 FQNEAQ. The CDR3 consists of 22 residues. DNA for the CDR3: TGTGCCAGCAGCCCTTTTATTTTAGCGGGACAACCTACTAGGTATCGCACCGGGGAGCTGTTTTTT. It codes for CASSPFILAGQPTRYRTGELFF. Combining the CDR3 with reference TRBV7-8 and TRBJ2-2 gives the whole variable domain GAGVSQSPRYKVAKRGQDVALRCDPISGHVSLFWYQQALGQGPEFLTYFQNEAQLDKSGLPSDRFFAERPEGSVSTLKIQRTQQEDSAVYLCASSPFILAGQPTRYRTGELFFGEGSRLTVL.

This clone was counted a few times. This sequence joins TRBV2 and TRBJ1-4, with 11 nucleotides matching TRBD1. V lost 5 bases, J lost 6 bases, and 2 bases stayed unmatched. Germline CDR1 and CDR2: SNHLY and FYNNEI. CDR3 size: 14 residues. The DNA for the CDR3 is TGTGCCAGCAGTCGGGACAGGGGGGATGAAAAACTGTTTTTT. It encodes CASSRDRGDEKLFF.

The chain couples TRBV28 to TRBJ2-7; 10 bases fit TRBD2. The junction had 14 bases not matched to a gene; V was cut back by 9 bases and J by 6 bases. CDR3 length: 15 amino acids. The germline CDR1 and CDR2 sequences are MDHEN and SYDVKM. The CDR3 sequence is CASAVPGSGGAEQYF. DNA for the CDR3: TGTGCCAGTGCGGTCCCGGGAAGCGGGGGGGCCGAGCAGTACTTC.

The chain links TRBV7-8 to TRBJ2-5, with TRBD2 identical over 10 bases. The trim removed 6 bases at V and 3 bases at J, leaving 10 bases unmatched. The CDR3 sequence is 16 residues long. The germline V gene has CDR1 SGHVS and CDR2 FQNEAQ. Here the CDR3 reads CASRARRLAGEETQYF. In DNA form, the CDR3 reads TGTGCCAGCAGGGCGAGGCGGCTAGCGGGGGAAGAGACCCAGTACTTC.

The genes are TRBV4-3 and TRBJ2-1, with D uncertain. The germline V and J ends were trimmed by 0 bases and 3 bases, with 6 bases remaining between them. Germline CDR1 reads LGHNA; CDR2 reads YSLEER. The CDR3 is 14 amino acids. CDR3 loop: CASSQDLGYNEQFF. The CDR3, as DNA: TGCGCCAGCAGCCAAGACCTAGGCTACAATGAGCAGTTCTTC.

The chain employs TRBV7-2 and TRBJ1-4, with D unclear. The CDR3 spans 16 residues. CDR1 SGHTA and CDR2 FQGNSA come from the germline V gene. Trimming stripped 1 base from V and 6 bases from J, with 15 bases between. The CDR3 spells CASSLGNLGVHEKLFF. The DNA for the CDR3 is TGTGCCAGCAGCTTAGGGAATTTGGGAGTTCATGAAAAACTGTTTTTT.

J is TRBJ1-2 and V is TRBV7-9; D is perhaps TRBD1 (5 bases). The CDR3 runs to 14 residues. Germline V gives CDR1 SEHNR, CDR2 FQNEAQ (reference sequence). V lost 5 bases to trimming and J lost 8 bases, with 18 bases between them. DNA for the CDR3: TGTGCCAGCAGCGAAGGGGCAGGCCTCGGGGGCTACACCTTC. Its translation: CASSEGAGLGGYTF.

The gene calls are TRBV6-1 and TRBJ2-3; no clear D gene. In germline, CDR1 is MNHNS, CDR2 SASEGT. V lost 6 bases to trimming and J lost 0 bases, with 13 bases between them. The CDR3 is 15 amino acids. CDR3 DNA: TGTGCCAGCAGATCAAGAGGTTCGAGCACAGATACGCAGTATTTT. Translating it yields CASRSRGSSTDTQYF.

This rearrangement joins TRBV9 to TRBJ2-3; D tentatively reads TRBD1 or TRBD2 (5 bases each). The germline V gene has CDR1 SGDLS and CDR2 YYNGEE. Trimming stripped 4 bases from V and 0 bases from J, with 12 bases between. The CDR3 runs to 15 residues. CDR3 protein: CASSRDGASTDTQYF. The CDR3 DNA sequence: TGTGCCAGCAGCCGGGACGGCGCTAGCACAGATACGCAGTATTTT.

The table lists this clone with a few counts. The J gene is TRBJ1-5, the V gene TRBV29-1; D gene ambiguous. The length of the CDR3 is 13 residues. Germline lookup yields CDR1 SQVTM and CDR2 ANQGSEA. V lost 0 bases and J lost 6, with 9 bases in between. CDR3 in DNA: TGCAGCGTTGAAGAGGGAGCGGGTCAGCCCCAGCATTTT. This codes for CSVEEGAGQPQHF.

The CDR3 sequence is CASSLGTSNEQFF. The DNA of the CDR3 is TGTGCCAGCAGCTTGGGGACCAGCAATGAGCAGTTCTTC. The J gene is TRBJ2-1, the V gene TRBV7-9, with D perhaps being TRBD1 or TRBD2 (5 bases each). Looked up from germline, CDR1 is SEHNR and CDR2 is FQNEAQ (reference sequence). Trimming cost V 3 bases and J 6 bases, with 9 bases left between them. The length of the CDR3 is 13 residues.

The chain recombines TRBV7-9 with TRBJ2-5; 10 positions match TRBD1. The CDR3 runs 15 residues. The trim removed 3 bases at V and 1 base at J, leaving 2 bases unmatched. Germline CDR1 SEHNR, CDR2 FQNEAQ (reference sequence). The CDR3 sequence: CASSFRDRGQETQYF. The CDR3 nucleotides read TGTGCCAGCAGCTTCAGGGACAGGGGCCAAGAGACCCAGTACTTC.